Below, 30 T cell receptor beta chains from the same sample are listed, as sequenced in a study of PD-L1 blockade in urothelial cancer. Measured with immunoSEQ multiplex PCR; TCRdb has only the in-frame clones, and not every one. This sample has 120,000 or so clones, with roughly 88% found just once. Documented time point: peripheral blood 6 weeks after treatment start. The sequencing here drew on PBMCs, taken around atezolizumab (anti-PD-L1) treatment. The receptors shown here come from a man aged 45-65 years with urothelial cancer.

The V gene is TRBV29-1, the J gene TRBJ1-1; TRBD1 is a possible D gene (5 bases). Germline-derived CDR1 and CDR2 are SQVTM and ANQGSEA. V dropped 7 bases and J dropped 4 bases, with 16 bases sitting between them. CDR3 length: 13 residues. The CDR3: CSGDGGLSTEAFF. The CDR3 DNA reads TGCAGCGGGGACGGGGGTCTGAGCACTGAAGCTTTCTTT.

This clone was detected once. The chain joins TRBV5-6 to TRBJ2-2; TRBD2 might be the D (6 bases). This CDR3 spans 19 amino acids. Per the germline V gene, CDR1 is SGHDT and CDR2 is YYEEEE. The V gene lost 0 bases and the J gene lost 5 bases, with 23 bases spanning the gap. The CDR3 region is CASSLVGAGTRVGTGELFF. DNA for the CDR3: TGTGCCAGCAGCTTGGTTGGGGCAGGGACTCGCGTTGGGACCGGGGAGCTGTTTTTT.

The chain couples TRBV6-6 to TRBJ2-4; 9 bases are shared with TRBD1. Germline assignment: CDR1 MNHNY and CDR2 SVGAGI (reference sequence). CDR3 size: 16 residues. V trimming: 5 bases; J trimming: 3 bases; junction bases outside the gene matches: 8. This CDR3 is CASSGQGLGVKNIQYF. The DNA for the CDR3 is TGTGCCAGCAGTGGACAGGGGTTGGGGGTCAAAAACATTCAGTACTTC.

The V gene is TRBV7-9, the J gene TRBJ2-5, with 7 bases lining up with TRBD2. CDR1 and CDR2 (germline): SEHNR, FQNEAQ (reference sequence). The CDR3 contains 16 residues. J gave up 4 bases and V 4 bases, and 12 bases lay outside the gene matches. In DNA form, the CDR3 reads TGTGCCAGCAGCTCCCTTCGCGGGAGTTGGGTAGAGACCCAGTACTTC. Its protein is CASSSLRGSWVETQYF.

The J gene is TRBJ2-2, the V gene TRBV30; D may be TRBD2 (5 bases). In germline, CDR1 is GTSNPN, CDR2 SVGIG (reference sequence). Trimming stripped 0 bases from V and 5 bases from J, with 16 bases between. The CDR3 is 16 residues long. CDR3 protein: CAWSVSRPGWTGELFF. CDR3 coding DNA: TGTGCCTGGAGTGTTAGCCGGCCGGGGTGGACCGGGGAGCTGTTTTTT.

The DNA for the CDR3 is TGTGCCAGCAGCCAGCAGGATCCTGGGGCCAACGTCCTGACTTTC. Translated, it gives CASSQQDPGANVLTF. The chain recombines TRBV6-1 with TRBJ2-6; D is uncertain. The V gene's germline CDR1 is MNHNS and CDR2 SASEGT. Trimming shortened V by 6 bases and J by 2 bases, and 11 bases separated the two germline ends. The CDR3 is made up of 15 amino acids.

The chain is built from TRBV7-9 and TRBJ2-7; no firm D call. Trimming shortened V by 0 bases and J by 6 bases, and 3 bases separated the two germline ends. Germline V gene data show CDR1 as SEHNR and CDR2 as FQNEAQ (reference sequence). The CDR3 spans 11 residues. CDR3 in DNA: TGTGCCAGCAGCTTAGCTCGCGAGCAGTACTTC. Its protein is CASSLAREQYF.

In nucleotides, the CDR3 is TGTGCCAGCAGTGTAGGGGATCTGTTCTTC. Residues: CASSVGDLFF. The V and J genes are TRBV2 and TRBJ2-1; a possible D gene is TRBD1 (5 bases). The CDR3 is 10 residues long. The V gene's germline CDR1 is SNHLY and CDR2 FYNNEI. Trimming left V 4 bases short and J 15 bases short, with 10 bases between.

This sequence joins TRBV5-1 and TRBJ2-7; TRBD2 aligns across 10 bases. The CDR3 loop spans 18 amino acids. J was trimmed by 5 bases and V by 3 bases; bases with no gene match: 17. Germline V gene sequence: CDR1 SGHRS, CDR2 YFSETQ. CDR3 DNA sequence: TGCGCCAGCAGCTATTCCAGGACTAGCGGTCGACTGGGGGACGAGCAGTACTTC. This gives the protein CASSYSRTSGRLGDEQYF.

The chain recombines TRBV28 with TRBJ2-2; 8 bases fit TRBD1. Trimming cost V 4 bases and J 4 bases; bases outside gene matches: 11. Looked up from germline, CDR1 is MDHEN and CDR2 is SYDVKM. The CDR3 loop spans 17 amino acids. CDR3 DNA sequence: TGTGCCAGCAGTTCACACGCTGACAGGGGTGCCACCGGGGAGCTGTTTTTT. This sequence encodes CASSSHADRGATGELFF.

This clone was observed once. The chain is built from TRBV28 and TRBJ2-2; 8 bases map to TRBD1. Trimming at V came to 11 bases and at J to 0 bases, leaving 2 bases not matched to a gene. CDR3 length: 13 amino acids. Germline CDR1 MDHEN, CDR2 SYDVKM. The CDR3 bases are TGTGCCTCCAGGGGGCCGAACACCGGGGAGCTGTTTTTT. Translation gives CASRGPNTGELFF.

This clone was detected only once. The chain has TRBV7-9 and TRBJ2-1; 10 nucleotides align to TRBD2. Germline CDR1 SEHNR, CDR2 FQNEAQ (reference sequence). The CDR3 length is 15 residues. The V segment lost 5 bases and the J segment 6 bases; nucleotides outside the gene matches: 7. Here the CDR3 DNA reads TGTGCCAGCAGCCAAGCTAGCGGGAGAACCAATGAGCAGTTCTTC. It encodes CASSQASGRTNEQFF.

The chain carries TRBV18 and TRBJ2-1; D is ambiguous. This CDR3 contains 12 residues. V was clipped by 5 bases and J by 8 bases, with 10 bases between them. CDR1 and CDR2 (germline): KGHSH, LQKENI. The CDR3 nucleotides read TGTGCCAGCTCATCGCGAGGCGATGAGCAGTTCTTC. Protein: CASSSRGDEQFF.

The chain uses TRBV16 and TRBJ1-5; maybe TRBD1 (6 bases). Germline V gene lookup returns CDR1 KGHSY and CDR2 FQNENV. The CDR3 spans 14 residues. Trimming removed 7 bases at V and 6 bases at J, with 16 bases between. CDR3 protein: CASKKDSGGQPQHF. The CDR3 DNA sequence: TGTGCCAGCAAGAAGGACAGTGGAGGTCAGCCCCAGCATTTT.

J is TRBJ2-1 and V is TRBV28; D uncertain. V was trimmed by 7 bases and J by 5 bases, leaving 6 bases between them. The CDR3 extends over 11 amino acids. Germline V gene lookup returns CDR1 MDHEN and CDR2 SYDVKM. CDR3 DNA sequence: TGTGCCAGCAATAAAAACAATGAGCAGTTCTTC. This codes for CASNKNNEQFF.

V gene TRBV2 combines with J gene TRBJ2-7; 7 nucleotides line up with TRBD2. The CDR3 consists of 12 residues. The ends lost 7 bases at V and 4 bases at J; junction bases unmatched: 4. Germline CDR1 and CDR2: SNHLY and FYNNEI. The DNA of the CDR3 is TGTGCCAGCACCGACGGGGGGTACGAGCAGTACTTC. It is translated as CASTDGGYEQYF.

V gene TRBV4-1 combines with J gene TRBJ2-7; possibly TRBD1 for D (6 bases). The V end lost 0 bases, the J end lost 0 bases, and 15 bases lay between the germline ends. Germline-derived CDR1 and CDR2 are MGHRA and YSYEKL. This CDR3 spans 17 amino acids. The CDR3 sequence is CASSQDWGHSSSYEQYF. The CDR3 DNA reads TGCGCCAGCAGCCAAGATTGGGGACACTCGAGCTCCTACGAGCAGTACTTC.

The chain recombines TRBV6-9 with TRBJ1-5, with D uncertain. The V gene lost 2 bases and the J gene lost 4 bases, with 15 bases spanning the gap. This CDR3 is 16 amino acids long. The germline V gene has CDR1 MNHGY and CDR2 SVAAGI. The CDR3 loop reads CASSYTYREKNQPQHF. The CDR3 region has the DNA TGTGCCAGCAGTTATACTTACCGGGAGAAAAATCAGCCCCAGCATTTT.

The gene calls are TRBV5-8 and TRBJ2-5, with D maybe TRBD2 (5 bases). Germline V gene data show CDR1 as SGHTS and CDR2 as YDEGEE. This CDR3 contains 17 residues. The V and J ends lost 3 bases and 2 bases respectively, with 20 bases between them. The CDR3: CASSSRIRGAGQETQYF. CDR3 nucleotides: TGTGCCAGCAGCTCCAGAATTCGGGGAGCCGGACAAGAGACCCAGTACTTC.

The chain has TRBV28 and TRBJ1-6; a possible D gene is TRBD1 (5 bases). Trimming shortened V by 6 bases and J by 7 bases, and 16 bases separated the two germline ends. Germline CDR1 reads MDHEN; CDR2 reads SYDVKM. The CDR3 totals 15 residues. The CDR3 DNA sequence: TGTGCCAGCAGGGCCTGGGGGGTGGAGAATTCACCCCTCCACTTT. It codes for CASRAWGVENSPLHF.

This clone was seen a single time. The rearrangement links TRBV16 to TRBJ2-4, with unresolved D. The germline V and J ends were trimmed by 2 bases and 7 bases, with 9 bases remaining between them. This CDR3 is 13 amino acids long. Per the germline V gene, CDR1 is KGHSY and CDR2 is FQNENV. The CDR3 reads CASSQGGANIQYF. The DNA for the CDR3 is TGTGCCAGCAGCCAAGGCGGAGCCAACATTCAGTACTTC.

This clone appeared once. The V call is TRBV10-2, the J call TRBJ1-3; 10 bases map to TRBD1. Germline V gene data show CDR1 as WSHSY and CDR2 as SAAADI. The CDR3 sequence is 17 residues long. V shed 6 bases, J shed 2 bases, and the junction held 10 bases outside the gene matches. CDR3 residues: CASRRVGTGETGNTIYF. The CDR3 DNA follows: TGCGCCAGCAGGAGGGTCGGGACAGGGGAAACTGGAAACACCATATATTTT.

In nucleotides, the CDR3 is TGTGCCAGCAGCTCCCCAGTTGAGCTAGCGGGGACCTACGAGCAGTACTTC. Its protein product is CASSSPVELAGTYEQYF. The chain recombines TRBV5-6 with TRBJ2-7, with 9 bases lining up with TRBD2. CDR3 size: 17 residues. The V gene's germline CDR1 is SGHDT and CDR2 YYEEEE. Trimming took 3 bases from V and 2 from J; bases not matched to a gene: 12.

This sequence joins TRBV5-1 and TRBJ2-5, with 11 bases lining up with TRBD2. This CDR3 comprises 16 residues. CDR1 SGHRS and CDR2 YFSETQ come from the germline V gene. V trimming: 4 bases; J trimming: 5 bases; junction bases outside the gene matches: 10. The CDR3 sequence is CASSEKRLAGTETQYF. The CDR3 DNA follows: TGCGCCAGCAGCGAAAAGAGACTAGCGGGAACGGAGACCCAGTACTTC.

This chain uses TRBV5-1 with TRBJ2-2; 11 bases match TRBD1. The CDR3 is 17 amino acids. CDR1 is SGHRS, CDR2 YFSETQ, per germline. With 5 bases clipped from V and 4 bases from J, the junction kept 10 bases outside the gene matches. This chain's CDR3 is CASRSNDGTGGTGELFF. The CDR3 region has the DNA TGCGCCAGCAGGTCAAATGACGGGACAGGGGGCACCGGGGAGCTGTTTTTT.

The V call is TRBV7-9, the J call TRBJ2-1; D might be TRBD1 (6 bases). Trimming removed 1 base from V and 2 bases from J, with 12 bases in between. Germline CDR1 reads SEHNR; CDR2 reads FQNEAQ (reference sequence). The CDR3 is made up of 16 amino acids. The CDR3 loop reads CASSLEGAGAYNEQFF. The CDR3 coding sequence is TGTGCCAGCAGCTTAGAGGGAGCAGGGGCCTACAATGAGCAGTTCTTC. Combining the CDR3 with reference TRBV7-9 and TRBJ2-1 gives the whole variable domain DTGVSQNPRHKITKRGQNVTFRCDPISEHNRLYWYRQTLGQGPEFLTYFQNEAQLEKSRLLSDRFSAERPKGSFSTLEIQRTEQGDSAMYLCASSLEGAGAYNEQFFGPGTRLTVL.

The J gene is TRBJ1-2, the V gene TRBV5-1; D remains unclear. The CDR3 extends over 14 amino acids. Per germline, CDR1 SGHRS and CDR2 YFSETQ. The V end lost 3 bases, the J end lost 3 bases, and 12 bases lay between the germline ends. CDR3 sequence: CASSSQSGDYGYTF. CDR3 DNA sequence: TGCGCCAGCAGCTCCCAGTCCGGGGACTATGGCTACACCTTC.

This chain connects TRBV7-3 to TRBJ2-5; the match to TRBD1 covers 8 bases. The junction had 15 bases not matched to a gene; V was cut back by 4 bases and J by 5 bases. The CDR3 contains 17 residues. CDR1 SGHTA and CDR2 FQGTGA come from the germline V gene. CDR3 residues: CASSSKGRGQGRETQYF. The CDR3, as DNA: TGTGCCAGCAGCTCAAAGGGACGAGGACAGGGTCGGGAGACCCAGTACTTC.

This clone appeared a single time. The CDR3 loop reads CASSPETSGRETQYF. Written as DNA, the CDR3 is TGTGCCAGCAGTCCCGAAACTAGCGGGAGAGAGACCCAGTACTTC. The genes are TRBV28 and TRBJ2-5, with 11 bases that match TRBD2. The CDR3 is made up of 15 amino acids. V lost 5 bases to trimming and J lost 4 bases; unmatched junction nucleotides: 6. The germline CDR1 and CDR2 sequences are MDHEN and SYDVKM.

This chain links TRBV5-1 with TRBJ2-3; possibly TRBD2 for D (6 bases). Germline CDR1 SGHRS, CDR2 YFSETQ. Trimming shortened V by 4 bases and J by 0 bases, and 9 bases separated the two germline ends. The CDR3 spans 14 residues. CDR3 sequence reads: CASSNSGSTDTQYF. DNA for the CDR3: TGCGCCAGCAGCAATAGCGGAAGCACAGATACGCAGTATTTT.